The TCR beta chain described here comes from a study of cytomegalovirus exposure and HLA in healthy donors. With 60 Vbeta and 13 Jbeta primers, the PCR was carried out. How the authors handled the data: About 83 million unique TCR beta chains, 9.5 million to 14 million shared, were counted in a later analysis. Repertoires were generated with immunoSEQ multiplex PCR, while TCRdb's copy carries only in-frame clones and drops some. V and J calls and clone size are those listed in that table; D and trimming were worked out from the DNA. Of over 100,000 clones in the sample, approximately 82% were seen once. This clone turned up a few times. Its antigen is unknown. Points from the study as a whole: Most observed TCR sequences were rare, whereas some public TCRs were detected in many donors. In terms of immune exposure information, only CMV serostatus was available. Earlier findings revealed that most TCR beta V segments proved productive either about 90% or about 30% of the time.

The source of this sequence is a man in his thirties or forties in good health and CMV-seropositive. Specimen: PBMCs.

The CDR3 nucleotides read TGTGCCATCAGTGAGTCGATGGACAGGCCCAGGGGGACTGAAGCTTTCTTT. Its translation: CAISESMDRPRGTEAFF. This chain joins TRBV10-3 and TRBJ1-1; 7 bases fit TRBD1. The germline CDR1 and CDR2 sequences are ENHRY and SYGVKD. The CDR3 covers 17 residues. V shed 0 bases, J shed 5 bases, and the junction held 12 bases outside the gene matches.